Each of the 9 T cell receptor beta chains below was sequenced from the same sample in a study of blood T cell repertoires in COVID-19. Using immunoSEQ multiplex PCR, the repertoire was profiled, and TCRdb retains in-frame clones only, with some absent. The repertoire holds about 270,000 clones, with under 95% as singletons. Sequenced input: PBMCs or T cells enriched from blood (not recorded which). The receptors here all came from a woman between 40 and 55 years old with acute COVID-19.

V gene TRBV19 combines with J gene TRBJ1-1; 7 nucleotides match TRBD1. V was clipped by 3 bases and J by 5 bases; unmatched bases: 3. Germline V gene sequence: CDR1 LNHDA, CDR2 SQIVND (reference sequence). This CDR3 spans 13 amino acids. Here the CDR3 reads CASSIARGTEAFF. CDR3 DNA: TGTGCCAGTAGTATCGCCAGGGGGACTGAAGCTTTCTTT.

The rearrangement uses TRBV15 and TRBJ2-2, with D possibly TRBD1 on 5 matching bases. The V gene lost 0 bases and the J gene lost 4 bases, with 12 bases spanning the gap. The germline V gene has CDR1 LNHNV and CDR2 YYDKDF (reference sequence). The CDR3 length is 16 residues. CDR3 nucleotide sequence: TGTGCCACCAGCAGAGATAGGTTTCAGGGCACCGGGGAGCTGTTTTTT. Translating it yields CATSRDRFQGTGELFF. The variable domain in full, with the rest retrieved from reference TRBV15 and TRBJ2-2, is DAMVIQNPRYQVTQFGKPVTLSCSQTLNHNVMYWYQQKSSQAPKLLFHYYDKDFNNEADTPDNFQSRRPNTSFCFLDIRSPGLGDTAMYLCATSRDRFQGTGELFFGEGSRLTVL.

V usage is TRBV7-2 and J usage is TRBJ2-1; 10 bases fit TRBD2. Per the germline V gene, CDR1 is SGHTA and CDR2 is FQGNSA. The V gene end was trimmed by 4 bases and the J gene end by 7 bases; junction bases not matched to a gene: 7. The CDR3 totals 15 residues. This CDR3 reads CASSSSTSGVNEQFF. The CDR3 nucleotides read TGTGCCAGCAGCTCATCAACTAGCGGGGTGAATGAGCAGTTCTTC.

The CDR3 nucleotides are TGTGCCAGCAGCTTAGTCTGGGAGGACACCATATATTTT. Its translation: CASSLVWEDTIYF. The chain has TRBV7-9 and TRBJ1-3; D is ambiguous. This CDR3 is 13 amino acids long. Germline CDR1 is SEHNR and CDR2 is FQNEAQ (reference sequence). Trimming removed 1 base at V and 8 bases at J, with 9 bases between.

CDR3 in amino acids: CASSPPDRENSPLHF. The CDR3 DNA is TGTGCCAGCTCACCACCGGACAGGGAAAATTCACCCCTCCACTTT. The chain combines TRBV18 with TRBJ1-6, with TRBD1 matching 8 bases. V lost 0 bases to trimming and J lost 7 bases; unmatched junction nucleotides: 2. CDR3 length: 15 residues. The germline V gene encodes CDR1 KGHSH and CDR2 LQKENI.

The chain couples TRBV4-2 to TRBJ1-1; D is unresolved. Germline CDR1 LGHNA, CDR2 YNFKEQ. The ends were cut back, 0 bases at V and 0 bases at J, with 5 bases in the middle. CDR3 length equals 14 residues. The CDR3 sequence is CASSQDPVNTEAFF. The CDR3 DNA reads TGTGCCAGCAGCCAAGATCCAGTGAACACTGAAGCTTTCTTT.

The rearrangement joins TRBV5-4 to TRBJ1-2; the D is unclear. CDR3 size: 14 residues. Between the trimmed V and J ends, which lost 5 bases and 5 bases, there was a span of 16 bases. Germline CDR1 is SGHNT and CDR2 is YYREEE (reference sequence). CDR3 sequence reads: CASREGLGAYGYTF. Written as DNA, the CDR3 is TGTGCCAGCAGGGAGGGTCTAGGCGCTTATGGCTACACCTTC.

The V gene is TRBV4-3, the J gene TRBJ1-1; D may be TRBD1 (5 bases). The CDR3 totals 13 residues. Germline V gene data show CDR1 as LGHNA and CDR2 as YSLEER. Trimming cost V 0 bases and J 13 bases, with 15 bases left between them. CDR3 nucleotides: TGCGCCAGCAGCCAAGACTCCGGGACTTCGTTTTTCTTT. It is translated as CASSQDSGTSFFF.

The genes are TRBV18 and TRBJ1-5; 7 bases match TRBD1. This CDR3 has 15 amino acids. Per germline, CDR1 KGHSH and CDR2 LQKENI. V was clipped by 6 bases and J by 2 bases; unmatched bases: 7. The chain's CDR3 is CASSRQGSGNQPQHF. CDR3 DNA: TGTGCCAGCTCGCGACAGGGATCGGGCAATCAGCCCCAGCATTTT.